A single sample gave rise to the 15 T cell receptor beta chains below, sequenced in a study of T cell repertoires in cytomegalovirus infection. These receptors have no identified antigens. TCRdb reprocessed the reads via MiXCR and lists one record per CDR3 protein. The sample yields under 500,000 distinct CDR3 sequences, 42% seen once. The material sequenced was cultured PBMCs, taken from culture after CMV antigen stimulation. These receptors were taken from a human donor in good health (CMV status not recorded). Some clones in this sample may be carry-over from other donors' samples.

This clonotype turned up a few times. The CDR3 DNA is TGTGCCAGCAGCTTCTCCGGGACGCGGCTGTACACTGAAGCTTTCTTT. This encodes CASSFSGTRLYTEAFF. The chain links TRBV7-9 to TRBJ1-1, with a weak D call TRBD1 (5 bases). The CDR3 runs 16 residues. Trimming took off 3 bases at V and 3 bases at J, with 17 bases between the two ends. Germline CDR1 SEHNR, CDR2 FQNEAQ (reference sequence).

This clonotype was observed a few times. The J gene is TRBJ2-4, the V gene TRBV7-4; tentative D call: TRBD1 (6 bases). The CDR3 has 15 amino acids. Germline CDR1 is SGHVT and CDR2 is SQSDAQ. Trimming took 6 bases from V and 3 from J, leaving 15 bases between them. The CDR3 region has the DNA TGTGCCAGCAGTAATACAGGGTTAGGCAAAAACATTCAGTACTTC. This sequence encodes CASSNTGLGKNIQYF.

V gene TRBV5-1 combines with J gene TRBJ1-3; D possibly corresponds to TRBD1 (5 bases). This CDR3 contains 13 residues. Germline V gene sequence: CDR1 SGHRS, CDR2 YFSETQ. V gave up 4 bases and J gave up 3 bases, with 8 bases separating them. Written as DNA, the CDR3 is TGCGCCAGCAGCCCGGACATTGGAAACACCATATATTTT. This codes for CASSPDIGNTIYF.

The chain uses TRBV6-2 or TRBV6-3 and TRBJ2-1; D unclear. This CDR3 has 13 residues. V was trimmed by 6 bases and J by 2 bases, leaving 8 bases between them. The V gene's germline CDR1 is MNHEY and CDR2 SVGEGT. CDR3 nucleotide sequence: TGTGCCAGCAGCCAGGACCCCTACAATGAGCAGTTCTTC. As protein: CASSQDPYNEQFF.

This clonotype showed up many times. The chain carries TRBV7-2 and TRBJ2-4; D uncertain. CDR1 and CDR2 (germline): SGHTA, FQGNSA. V lost 6 bases, J lost 1 base, and 13 bases lay in between. This CDR3 comprises 15 residues. CDR3 sequence: CASSYISAAKNIQYF. The CDR3 nucleotides read TGTGCCAGCAGTTATATTTCAGCGGCCAAAAACATTCAGTACTTC.

The CDR3, as DNA: TGTGCCAGCAGCTACCTTCAGGGGCGGGAGACCCAGTACTTC. Residues: CASSYLQGRETQYF. The chain links TRBV7-9 to TRBJ2-5; D might be TRBD1 (6 bases). Trimming took off 4 bases at V and 5 bases at J, with 14 bases between the two ends. CDR1 SEHNR and CDR2 FQNEAQ come from the germline V gene (reference sequence). This CDR3 has 14 residues.

This clonotype has just a few counts. V is TRBV27 and J is TRBJ1-2; 8 bases fit TRBD1. With V trimmed by 4 bases and J by 3 bases, 4 bases remained unmatched. The CDR3 totals 14 residues. The V gene's germline CDR1 is MNHEY and CDR2 SMNVEV (reference sequence). The CDR3 DNA reads TGTGCCAGCAGTTCCATGACAGGGGACTATGGCTACACCTTC. Protein sequence: CASSSMTGDYGYTF.

A few counts support this clonotype. The genes are TRBV11-2 and TRBJ1-3, with TRBD1 as a possible D gene (5 bases). The CDR3 consists of 16 residues. V lost 0 bases and J 2 bases, leaving 11 bases between the germline ends. Germline CDR1 SGHAT, CDR2 FQNNGV. CDR3 region: CASSLDAGPPGNTIYF. For the CDR3, the DNA is TGTGCCAGCAGCTTAGACGCGGGGCCTCCTGGAAACACCATATATTTT. Combining the CDR3 with reference TRBV11-2 and TRBJ1-3 gives the whole variable domain EAGVAQSPRYKIIEKRQSVAFWCNPISGHATLYWYQQILGQGPKLLIQFQNNGVVDDSQLPKDRFSAERLKGVDSTLKIQPAKLEDSAVYLCASSLDAGPPGNTIYFGEGSWLTVV.

This chain links TRBV2 with TRBJ1-5; no clear D. The CDR3 is made up of 14 amino acids. The V and J ends lost 10 bases and 0 bases respectively, with 13 bases between them. Germline V gives CDR1 SNHLY, CDR2 FYNNEI. The CDR3 DNA reads TGTGCCACGGGCGACGGATATAGCAATCAGCCCCAGCATTTT. Protein product: CATGDGYSNQPQHF.

The chain carries TRBV2 and TRBJ1-6; 8 bases agree with TRBD1. The germline V gene encodes CDR1 SNHLY and CDR2 FYNNEI. This CDR3 comprises 14 residues. The ends lost 7 bases at V and 5 bases at J; junction bases unmatched: 4. The CDR3 coding sequence is TGTGCCAGCAATCAGGACAGGGATAATTCACCCCTCCACTTT. It yields the protein CASNQDRDNSPLHF.

This clonotype has at least ten counts. The J gene is TRBJ2-7, the V gene TRBV7-2; 8 nucleotides align to TRBD1. The ends lost 4 bases at V and 6 bases at J; junction bases unmatched: 5. The CDR3 consists of 13 residues. Germline assignment: CDR1 SGHTA and CDR2 FQGNSA. CDR3 in DNA: TGTGCCAGCAGCTCCGCTGACAGGGGCGAGCAGTACTTC. It encodes CASSSADRGEQYF. Looking up the rest from reference TRBV7-2 and TRBJ2-7 gives the full variable domain: GAGVSQSPSNKVTEKGKDVELRCDPISGHTALYWYRQSLGQGLEFLIYFQGNSAPDKSGLPSDRFSAERTGGSVSTLTIQRTQQEDSAVYLCASSSADRGEQYFGPGTRLTVT.

This chain connects TRBV20-1 to TRBJ2-3; D is tentatively TRBD1 or TRBD2 (6 bases each). The germline V and J ends were trimmed by 7 bases and 4 bases, with 18 bases remaining between them. Germline-derived CDR1 and CDR2 are DFQATT and SNEGSKA (reference sequence). This CDR3 contains 14 residues. The chain's CDR3 is CSVPAGGSPDTQYF. CDR3 nucleotide sequence: TGCAGTGTTCCTGCCGGGGGCAGCCCAGATACGCAGTATTTT.

This CDR3 reads CASSDFAVWELFF. CDR3 bases: TGTGCCAGCAGTGATTTCGCTGTTTGGGAGCTGTTTTTT. The V call is TRBV6-1, the J call TRBJ2-2; no reliable D call. The CDR3 covers 13 residues. The V end was cut by 3 bases, the J end by 9 bases, with 11 bases between. Looked up from germline, CDR1 is MNHNS and CDR2 is SASEGT.

This clonotype has only a few counts. In nucleotides, the CDR3 is TGTGCCAGCACCCCCAGCCAGGGGAGCTACAATGAGCAGTTCTTC. It translates to CASTPSQGSYNEQFF. The chain employs TRBV5-4 and TRBJ2-1; D possibly corresponds to TRBD1 (6 bases). Trimming cost V 6 bases and J 3 bases, with 16 bases left between them. Germline loops: CDR1 SGHNT, CDR2 YYREEE (reference sequence). The CDR3 extends over 15 amino acids.

This clonotype was seen a few times. The V call is TRBV29-1, the J call TRBJ2-5; D is perhaps TRBD2 (6 bases). Germline V gene data show CDR1 as SQVTM and CDR2 as ANQGSEA. Trimming shortened V by 8 bases and J by 5 bases, and 24 bases separated the two germline ends. There are 15 residues in the CDR3. CDR3 amino acids: CSFRPPGLKGETQYF. DNA for the CDR3: TGCAGCTTCCGCCCGCCGGGACTCAAGGGGGAGACCCAGTACTTC.